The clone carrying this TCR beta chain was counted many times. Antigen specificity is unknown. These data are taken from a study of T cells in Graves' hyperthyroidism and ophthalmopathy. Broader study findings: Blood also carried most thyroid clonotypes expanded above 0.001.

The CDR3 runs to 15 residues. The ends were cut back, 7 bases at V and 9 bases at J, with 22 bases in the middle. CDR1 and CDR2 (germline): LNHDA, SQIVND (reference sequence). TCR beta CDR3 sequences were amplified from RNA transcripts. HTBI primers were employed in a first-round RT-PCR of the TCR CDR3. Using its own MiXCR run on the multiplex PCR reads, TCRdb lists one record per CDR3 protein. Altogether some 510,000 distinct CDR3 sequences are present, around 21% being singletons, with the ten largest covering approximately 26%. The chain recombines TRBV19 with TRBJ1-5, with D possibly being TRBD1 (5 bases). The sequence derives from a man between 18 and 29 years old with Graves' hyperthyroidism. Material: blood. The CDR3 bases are TGTGCCAGTAAGAGTGGCACTAACTTGGGGCCGCCCCAGCATTTT. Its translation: CASKSGTNLGPPQHF.